One and the same sample provided the 27 T cell receptor beta chains below, sequenced in a study of technical replicates of blood from several donors. Profiling relied on immunoSEQ multiplex PCR, and the TCRdb table lists in-frame clones only, not all of them. The sample includes about 72,000 clones, roughly 92% of them seen just once. Sequencing input: T cells isolated from PBMCs. All receptors come from a human donor in good health.

The chain has TRBV4-1 and TRBJ1-1; a weak D match, TRBD1 (5 bases). This CDR3 has 15 residues. Germline loops: CDR1 MGHRA, CDR2 YSYEKL. The V gene lost 1 base and the J gene lost 0 bases, with 9 bases spanning the gap. As DNA, the CDR3 is TGCGCCAGCAGCCAAGGGCAGGGCATGAACACTGAAGCTTTCTTT. It is translated as CASSQGQGMNTEAFF.

The chain carries TRBV7-2 and TRBJ1-3; TRBD1 is a possible D gene (6 bases). V dropped 6 bases and J dropped 0 bases, with 15 bases sitting between them. CDR1 is SGHTA and CDR2 is FQGNSA in the germline V gene. The length of the CDR3 is 16 residues. CDR3 DNA: TGTGCCAGCAGGCAAGGACAGTCTAGCTCTGGAAACACCATATATTTT. Translating it yields CASRQGQSSSGNTIYF.

The rearrangement joins TRBV19 to TRBJ2-1; D is perhaps TRBD2 (5 bases). Germline CDR1 and CDR2: LNHDA and SQIVND (reference sequence). V lost 5 bases and J lost 8, with 13 bases in between. The CDR3 extends over 13 amino acids. The CDR3 sequence is CASSSARAHEQFF. As DNA, the CDR3 is TGTGCCAGTAGTTCGGCGAGGGCCCATGAGCAGTTCTTC.

This chain connects TRBV29-1 to TRBJ2-7; the match to TRBD1 covers 9 bases. The CDR3 is 12 amino acids. J lost 4 bases, V lost 4 bases, and 2 bases had no gene match. The germline CDR1 and CDR2 sequences are SQVTM and ANQGSEA. The DNA for the CDR3 is TGCAGCGTTGCAGGGACAGGGTACGAGCAGTACTTC. This gives the protein CSVAGTGYEQYF.

The genes are TRBV9 and TRBJ2-7; possibly TRBD1 for D (5 bases). Trimming left V 4 bases short and J 1 base short, with 12 bases between. CDR1 is SGDLS, CDR2 YYNGEE, per germline. The CDR3 sequence is 14 residues long. DNA for the CDR3: TGTGCCAGCAGCCCAGGGCCCTTTTCCTACGAGCAGTACTTC. This translates into CASSPGPFSYEQYF.

This clone came up once. The V and J genes are TRBV15 and TRBJ2-7; a weak D match, TRBD2 (5 bases). V was pared by 0 bases and J by 7 bases, with 16 bases between. The CDR3 consists of 15 residues. Germline loops: CDR1 LNHNV, CDR2 YYDKDF (reference sequence). This chain's CDR3 is CATSRERDRIYEQYF. CDR3 nucleotide sequence: TGTGCCACCAGCAGAGAGAGGGATAGGATATATGAGCAGTACTTC.

The genes are TRBV25-1 and TRBJ2-7; 16 bases agree with TRBD2. The CDR3 is made up of 17 amino acids. Per germline, CDR1 MGHDK and CDR2 SYGVNS. Losses at the gene ends were 3 bases for V and 7 bases for J; bases not matched to a gene: 9. DNA for the CDR3: TGTGCCAGCAGTGATCCGGGACTAGCGGGAGGGCTAAGAGAGCAGTACTTC. It is translated as CASSDPGLAGGLREQYF.

V gene TRBV6-5 combines with J gene TRBJ1-1, with unresolved D. The ends were cut back, 5 bases at V and 7 bases at J, with 8 bases in the middle. Germline V gene lookup returns CDR1 MNHEY and CDR2 SVGAGI. This CDR3 is built from 11 residues. The CDR3 loop reads CASSREGEAFF. CDR3 nucleotides: TGTGCCAGCAGTCGGGAGGGTGAAGCTTTCTTT.

The V call is TRBV4-2, the J call TRBJ2-7; D unresolved. The CDR3 spans 15 residues. V lost 1 base to trimming and J lost 0 bases, with 10 bases between them. Per germline, CDR1 LGHNA and CDR2 YNFKEQ. CDR3 in DNA: TGTGCCAGCAGCCAAGGACTCGGCTACTCCTACGAGCAGTACTTC. Amino acids: CASSQGLGYSYEQYF.

Worth noting for this clone: The sample contains more than one DNA sequence encoding this CDR3. The chain carries TRBV19 and TRBJ1-5; no definite D call. From germline, CDR1 is LNHDA and CDR2 SQIVND (reference sequence). CDR3 length equals 13 residues. The germline V and J ends were trimmed by 3 bases and 5 bases, with 8 bases remaining between them. DNA of the CDR3: TGTGCCAGTAGTATTAACGGTTATCAGCCCCAGCATTTT. This sequence encodes CASSINGYQPQHF.

The chain has TRBV6-1 and TRBJ1-2, with a weak D call TRBD1 (5 bases). Germline assignment: CDR1 MNHNS and CDR2 SASEGT. The V and J ends lost 8 bases and 4 bases respectively, with 14 bases between them. The CDR3 has 13 residues. The CDR3 here is CASSRGGGYGYTF. The CDR3 DNA reads TGTGCCAGCTCAAGGGGCGGCGGCTATGGCTACACCTTC.

The chain has TRBV4-2 and TRBJ2-7; a possible D gene is TRBD1 (5 bases). Trimming removed 0 bases at V and 8 bases at J, with 14 bases between. The CDR3 has 14 residues. Germline V gene sequence: CDR1 LGHNA, CDR2 YNFKEQ. The CDR3 nucleotides are TGTGCCAGCAGCCAAGATCCAGGGCCGTATCAGCAGTACTTC. Amino acid sequence: CASSQDPGPYQQYF.

The chain carries TRBV11-3 and TRBJ2-1; 8 bases line up with TRBD1. The junction had 5 bases not matched to a gene; V was cut back by 5 bases and J by 2 bases. The CDR3 has 15 residues. The germline V gene has CDR1 SGHNT and CDR2 YENEEA. The CDR3 nucleotides read TGTGCCAGCAGCCCCTCAGGGGGCGCCTACAATGAGCAGTTCTTC. Its translation: CASSPSGGAYNEQFF.

CDR3 coding DNA: TGCGCCAGCAGCTTAACAGGGGATACTGGGGCCAACGTCCTGACTTTC. It is translated as CASSLTGDTGANVLTF. The V call is TRBV5-1, the J call TRBJ2-6; 7 bases line up with TRBD1. Germline lookup yields CDR1 SGHRS and CDR2 YFSETQ. Trimming cost V 2 bases and J 2 bases; bases outside gene matches: 4. This CDR3 has 16 amino acids.

The chain employs TRBV4-1 and TRBJ2-7; D is undetermined. Trimming took 0 bases from V and 3 from J, leaving 3 bases between them. The germline V gene has CDR1 MGHRA and CDR2 YSYEKL. CDR3 length: 12 residues. The CDR3, as DNA: TGCGCCAGCAGCCAAGACGGCTACGAGCAGTACTTC. Encoded protein: CASSQDGYEQYF.

The chain is built from TRBV29-1 and TRBJ2-7; 10 bases are a match to TRBD2. The CDR3 covers 14 residues. The V gene end was trimmed by 8 bases and the J gene end by 5 bases; junction bases not matched to a gene: 12. Germline values: CDR1 SQVTM, CDR2 ANQGSEA. The CDR3 protein is CSTMTGLASNEQYF. Written as DNA, the CDR3 is TGCAGCACCATGACGGGACTAGCGAGCAACGAGCAGTACTTC.

V is TRBV5-6 and J is TRBJ1-5; 7 bases are shared with TRBD1. This CDR3 has 17 amino acids. J lost 6 bases, V lost 2 bases, and 14 bases had no gene match. The germline CDR1 and CDR2 sequences are SGHDT and YYEEEE. The DNA for the CDR3 is TGTGCCAGCAGCTTTATCAGGAGGGGGGCAGGGGGTCAGCCCCAGCATTTT. Translated: CASSFIRRGAGGQPQHF.

J is TRBJ2-3 and V is TRBV27; 7 bases fit TRBD2. Germline V gene data show CDR1 as MNHEY and CDR2 as SMNVEV (reference sequence). Trimming at V came to 0 bases and at J to 6 bases, leaving 0 bases not matched to a gene. This CDR3 contains 13 residues. CDR3 sequence reads: CASSLSGGDTQYF. The CDR3 nucleotides read TGTGCCAGCAGTTTATCCGGGGGGGATACGCAGTATTTT.

The J gene is TRBJ2-6, the V gene TRBV5-1; D remains unclear. There are 16 residues in the CDR3. V was shortened by 0 bases and J by 0 bases, with 7 bases between the two germline ends. In germline, CDR1 is SGHRS, CDR2 YFSETQ. This chain's CDR3 is CASSLGAISGANVLTF. The CDR3 nucleotides are TGCGCCAGCAGCTTGGGTGCGATCTCTGGGGCCAACGTCCTGACTTTC. The full variable domain, its missing parts supplied by reference TRBV5-1 and TRBJ2-6, is KAGVTQTPRYLIKTRGQQVTLSCSPISGHRSVSWYQQTPGQGLQFLFEYFSETQRNKGNFPGRFSGRQFSNSRSEMNVSTLELGDSALYLCASSLGAISGANVLTFGAGSRLTVL.

V gene TRBV29-1 combines with J gene TRBJ2-3; TRBD1 is a possible D gene (5 bases). Between the trimmed V and J ends, which lost 2 bases and 1 base, there was a span of 16 bases. The CDR3 sequence is 16 residues long. Germline V gene lookup returns CDR1 SQVTM and CDR2 ANQGSEA. The CDR3 protein is CSVESLGAVGTDTQYF. CDR3 in DNA: TGCAGCGTTGAAAGTCTTGGGGCGGTGGGCACAGATACGCAGTATTTT.

The chain uses TRBV9 and TRBJ1-4; 8 bases match TRBD1. The CDR3 runs to 16 residues. CDR1 SGDLS and CDR2 YYNGEE come from the germline V gene. The V and J ends lost 1 base and 3 bases, in that order; junction bases with no gene match: 5. CDR3 nucleotide sequence: TGTGCCAGCAGCGTATCAGGGGGCGCATCTAATGAAAAACTGTTTTTT. Amino acid sequence: CASSVSGGASNEKLFF. Based on the CDR3 plus reference TRBV9 and TRBJ1-4, the full variable domain is DSGVTQTPKHLITATGQRVTLRCSPRSGDLSVYWYQQSLDQGLQFLIQYYNGEERAKGNILERFSAQQFPDLHSELNLSSLELGDSALYFCASSVSGGASNEKLFFGSGTQLSVL.

The gene calls are TRBV29-1 and TRBJ2-7; TRBD1 matches 7 bases. The V segment lost 4 bases and the J segment 3 bases; nucleotides outside the gene matches: 9. CDR3 length: 14 residues. CDR1 is SQVTM and CDR2 is ANQGSEA in the germline V gene. Written as DNA, the CDR3 is TGCAGCGTTGCCGAGACAGGGTCTGACTACGAGCAGTACTTC. It yields the protein CSVAETGSDYEQYF.

The J gene is TRBJ1-3, the V gene TRBV7-3; TRBD1 matches at 12 bases. V shed 0 bases and J 0 bases; nucleotides not matched to a gene: 3. This CDR3 is built from 18 residues. Germline V lookup: CDR1 SGHTA, CDR2 FQGTGA. The CDR3 loop is CASSLTGTGGSSGNTIYF. The DNA of the CDR3 is TGTGCCAGCAGCTTAACGGGGACAGGGGGCTCCTCTGGAAACACCATATATTTT.

The CDR3 DNA reads TGTGCCAGCAGCCGACAGGGCCTCGTTGAGCAGTTCTTC. The encoded protein is CASSRQGLVEQFF. This sequence joins TRBV2 and TRBJ2-1; TRBD1 aligns across 7 bases. After removal of 6 bases from V and 9 bases from J, the junction contained 8 bases not matched to a gene. The CDR3 runs to 13 residues. Germline-derived CDR1 and CDR2 are SNHLY and FYNNEI. Full variable domain (rest looked up from reference TRBV2 and TRBJ2-1): EPEVTQTPSHQVTQMGQEVILRCVPISNHLYFYWYRQILGQKVEFLVSFYNNEISEKSEIFDDQFSVERPDGSNFTLKIRSTKLEDSAMYFCASSRQGLVEQFFGPGTRLTVL.

The chain recombines TRBV28 with TRBJ2-7; the match to TRBD2 covers 12 bases. The CDR3 loop spans 16 amino acids. Trimming at V came to 5 bases and at J to 2 bases, leaving 7 bases not matched to a gene. Germline V lookup: CDR1 MDHEN, CDR2 SYDVKM. DNA for the CDR3: TGTGCCAGCAGTCCCCCGCTAGCGGGAGGGCCCTACGAGCAGTACTTC. This translates into CASSPPLAGGPYEQYF.

The chain joins TRBV28 to TRBJ1-4; no clear D gene. V was cut by 2 bases and J by 0 bases, with 16 bases left in between. Germline V CDR1 and CDR2: MDHEN, SYDVKM. The CDR3 has 18 amino acids. In DNA form, the CDR3 reads TGTGCCAGCAGTTTAAAGCTCGGAGAATTTGCAACTAATGAAAAACTGTTTTTT. Its protein is CASSLKLGEFATNEKLFF.

This rearrangement joins TRBV5-1 to TRBJ2-7; TRBD2 is a possible D gene (6 bases). Trimming pared 7 bases from V and 5 bases from J, leaving 19 bases between. The CDR3 extends over 14 amino acids. CDR1 and CDR2 from the germline V gene are SGHRS and YFSETQ. CDR3 residues: CASRLELASDEQYF. For the CDR3, the DNA is TGCGCCAGCCGCCTTGAACTAGCCTCAGACGAGCAGTACTTC.